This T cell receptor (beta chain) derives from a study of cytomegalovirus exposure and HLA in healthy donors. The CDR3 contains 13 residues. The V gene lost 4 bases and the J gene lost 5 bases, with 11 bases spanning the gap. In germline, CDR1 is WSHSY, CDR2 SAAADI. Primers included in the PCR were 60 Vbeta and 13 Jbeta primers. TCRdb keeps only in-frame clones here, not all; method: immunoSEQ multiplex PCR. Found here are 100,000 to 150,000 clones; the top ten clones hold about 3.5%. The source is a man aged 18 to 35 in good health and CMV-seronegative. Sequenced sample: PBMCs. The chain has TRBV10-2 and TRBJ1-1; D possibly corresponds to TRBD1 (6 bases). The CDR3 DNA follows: TGCGCCAGCAGTGGTCAGGGGCGGACTGAAGCTTTCTTT. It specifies CASSGQGRTEAFF.